This passage covers 9 T cell receptor beta chains from one sample sequenced in a study of T cell repertoires in cytomegalovirus infection. From the reads, TCRdb called clonotypes with MiXCR, one entry per CDR3 protein. The sample lists around 450,000 distinct CDR3 sequences; around 10% were seen once. Sequenced input: PBMCs. The receptor source for this set is a human donor in good health (CMV status not recorded). Some clones in this sample may be carry-over from other donors' samples.

This clonotype has at least ten counts. The chain employs TRBV7-3 and TRBJ1-1; 10 bases match TRBD1. Germline V gene sequence: CDR1 SGHTA, CDR2 FQGTGA. V dropped 2 bases and J dropped 1; count of bases not matched to a gene: 4. The CDR3 has 16 amino acids. The CDR3 nucleotides are TGTGCCAGCAGCTTAGGGGGACAGGGGTGGAACACTGAAGCTTTCTTT. Translation: CASSLGGQGWNTEAFF. The full variable domain, rest sourced from reference TRBV7-3 and TRBJ1-1, is GAGVSQTPSNKVTEKGKYVELRCDPISGHTALYWYRQSLGQGPEFLIYFQGTGAADDSGLPNDRFFAVRPEGSVSTLKIQRTERGDSAVYLCASSLGGQGWNTEAFFGQGTRLTVV.

This clonotype was recorded many times. The rearrangement joins TRBV12-3 or TRBV12-4 to TRBJ1-6, with D unresolved. CDR3 size: 15 residues. Trimming shortened V by 1 base and J by 11 bases, and 15 bases separated the two germline ends. The CDR3 sequence is CASSLVGGINTPLHF. The DNA for the CDR3 is TGTGCCAGCAGTTTAGTAGGAGGGATCAATACACCCCTCCACTTT.

This clonotype was recorded at least ten times. J is TRBJ2-3 and V is TRBV29-1; D gene ambiguous. The V gene's germline CDR1 is SQVTM and CDR2 ANQGSEA. The CDR3 spans 15 residues. V was shortened by 0 bases and J by 2 bases, with 12 bases between the two germline ends. The CDR3 DNA follows: TGCAGCGTTGAAGATCGCCACTCCTACACAGATACGCAGTATTTT. Translating gives CSVEDRHSYTDTQYF.

The table lists this clonotype with many counts. The chain links TRBV12-3 or TRBV12-4 to TRBJ2-2; tentative D call: TRBD2 (5 bases). Trimming cost V 3 bases and J 11 bases, with 13 bases left between them. CDR3 size: 13 residues. CDR3 residues: CASSLYSRGELFF. As DNA, the CDR3 is TGTGCCAGCAGTTTGTATTCCCGGGGTGAGCTGTTTTTT.

This clonotype showed up just a few times. This chain connects TRBV12-3 or TRBV12-4 to TRBJ2-2; TRBD2 matches 12 bases. J was trimmed by 3 bases and V by 6 bases; bases with no gene match: 5. The CDR3 is made up of 16 amino acids. This CDR3 is CASSSRLAGDTGELFF. The CDR3 DNA is TGTGCCAGCAGCTCCAGACTAGCGGGAGACACCGGGGAGCTGTTTTTT.

This clonotype has ten or more counts. This rearrangement joins TRBV7-2 to TRBJ1-6; TRBD1 agrees at 7 bases. Per germline, CDR1 SGHTA and CDR2 FQGNSA. V lost 5 bases, J lost 4 bases, and 14 bases stayed unmatched. The length of the CDR3 is 18 residues. The CDR3 region is CASSPLGTEIWYNSPLHF. The CDR3 DNA reads as TGTGCCAGCAGCCCACTAGGGACAGAAATATGGTATAATTCACCCCTCCACTTT.

This clonotype was recorded at least ten times. The V and J genes are TRBV4-2 and TRBJ2-7; the D gene is possibly TRBD1 (6 bases). The V and J ends lost 2 bases and 0 bases respectively, with 14 bases between them. The CDR3 has 16 amino acids. Germline loops: CDR1 LGHNA, CDR2 YNFKEQ. This CDR3 is CASSQPETGNSYEQYF. The CDR3 DNA reads TGTGCCAGCAGCCAACCCGAGACAGGCAACTCCTACGAGCAGTACTTC.

This clonotype has only a few counts. The rearrangement uses TRBV20-1 and TRBJ2-7; 12 nucleotides line up with TRBD2. The CDR3 length is 16 residues. Per germline, CDR1 DFQATT and CDR2 SNEGSKA (reference sequence). Unmatched junction bases numbered 6, after V lost 0 bases and J lost 3 bases. CDR3 DNA sequence: TGCAGTGCTAGAGATGTACTAGCGGGAGGAGTCTACGAGCAGTACTTC. The encoded protein is CSARDVLAGGVYEQYF.

There are many counts of this clonotype. This CDR3 is CASSLGDRSSYEQYF. The DNA of the CDR3 is TGTGCCAGCAGCTTAGGGGACAGGTCGTCCTACGAGCAGTACTTC. J is TRBJ2-7 and V is TRBV7-2, with TRBD1 matching over 8 bases. The CDR3 sequence is 15 residues long. The trim removed 1 base at V and 1 base at J, leaving 3 bases unmatched. CDR1 is SGHTA, CDR2 FQGNSA, per germline.